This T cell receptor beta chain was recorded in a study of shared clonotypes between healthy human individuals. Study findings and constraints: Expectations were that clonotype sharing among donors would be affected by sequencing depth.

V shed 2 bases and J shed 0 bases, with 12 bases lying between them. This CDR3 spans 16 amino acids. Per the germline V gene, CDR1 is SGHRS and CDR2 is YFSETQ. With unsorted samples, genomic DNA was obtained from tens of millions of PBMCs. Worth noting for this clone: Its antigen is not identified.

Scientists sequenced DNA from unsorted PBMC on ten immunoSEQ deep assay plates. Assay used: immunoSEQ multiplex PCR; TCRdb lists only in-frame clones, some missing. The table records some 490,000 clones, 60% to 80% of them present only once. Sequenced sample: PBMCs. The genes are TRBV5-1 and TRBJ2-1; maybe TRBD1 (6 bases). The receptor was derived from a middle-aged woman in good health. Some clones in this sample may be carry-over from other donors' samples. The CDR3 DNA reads TGCGCCAGCAGCTTCAGGGGACCATCCTCCTACAATGAGCAGTTCTTC. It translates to CASSFRGPSSYNEQFF.